These T cell receptor beta chains were read from a single sample in a study of T cells in localized non-small cell lung cancer. Libraries were prepared by immunoSEQ multiplex PCR; TCRdb keeps only in-frame clonotypes and omits some of them. Of about 25,000 clones listed, around 89% are singletons. Specimen: peripheral blood mononuclear cells, collected before any cancer treatment. The source is a woman aged 40-69 years with stage III lung adenocarcinoma. The CDR3 runs from the conserved cysteine through the conserved F or W. D genes are given only for firm matches. Size tells how often a clone was seen (once, few, many) or the class of an expanded clone, and some rows leave it out.

j_gene	v_gene	abundance	d_gene	CDR3nt	CDR3aa
TRBJ2-5	TRBV11-3	few	-	TGTGCCAGCAGCTTAAATGGCGTGGAGACCCAGTACTTC	CASSLNGVETQYF
TRBJ1-3	TRBV6-1	few	-	TGTGCCAGCATTATTTCCGGCTCTGGAAACACCATATATTTT	CASIISGSGNTIYF
TRBJ2-3	TRBV7-9	-	TRBD2	TGTGCCAGCAGCTTAGGCCTAGCGGGAGCTCGCACAGATACGCAGTATTTT	CASSLGLAGARTDTQYF
TRBJ2-1	TRBV5-1	-	-	TGCGCCAGCAGCTTGGGGCTAGCGTTGGGGAGATACAATGAGCAGTTCTTC	CASSLGLALGRYNEQFF
TRBJ2-5	TRBV7-2	-	TRBD2	TGTGCCAGCAGCTTACTAGCGGGGGGGCAAGAGACCCAGTACTTC	CASSLLAGGQETQYF
TRBJ2-3	TRBV14	-	TRBD2	TGTGCCAGCAGACGGGGACTAGTTCGCACAGATACGCAGTATTTT	CASRRGLVRTDTQYF
TRBJ1-1	TRBV27	-	-	TGTGCCAGAGCCGGGACACCCCGTGGAGCTTTCTTT	CARAGTPRGAFF
TRBJ1-2	TRBV14	-	TRBD1	TGTGCCAGCAGCCAGTCGGGACAGCCCTATGGCTACACCTTC	CASSQSGQPYGYTF
TRBJ2-2	TRBV14	-	-	TGTGCCAGCAGCAGAGCAGGAGGCCCCTCCACCGGGGAGCTGTTTTTT	CASSRAGGPSTGELFF
TRBJ1-1	TRBV11-3	-	TRBD1	TGTGCCAGCAGCTCCAGGGGGGGGAACACTGAAGCTTTCTTT	CASSSRGGNTEAFF
TRBJ1-6	TRBV2	once	-	TGTGCCAGCAGTGGGGGTTTTACCTATAATTCACCCCTCCACTTT	CASSGGFTYNSPLHF
TRBJ1-1	TRBV4-1	-	-	TGCGCCAGCAGCCAGACGACAGGAACCCGTACTGAAGCTTTCTTT	CASSQTTGTRTEAFF
TRBJ2-2	TRBV9	-	-	TGTGCCAGCAGCGGTTTCTTAGGGGGGACCGGGGAGCTGTTTTTT	CASSGFLGGTGELFF
TRBJ1-1	TRBV27	-	-	TGTGCCAGCAGTTTATCATCCGGGGAGCATGAAGCTTTCTTT	CASSLSSGEHEAFF
TRBJ1-1	TRBV7-9	once	-	TGTGCCAGCAGCCCACGCTGGGGTCGGAACACTGAAGCTTTCTTT	CASSPRWGRNTEAFF
TRBJ2-1	TRBV5-1	-	-	TGCGCCAGCAGCCACCCAATGAAGGGTCCCCCTTACAATGAGCAGTTCTTC	CASSHPMKGPPYNEQFF
TRBJ2-7	TRBV10-2	-	TRBD2	TGCGCCAGCAAGGTAGCGGGAGGTACTAGCTCCTACGAGCAGTACTTC	CASKVAGGTSSYEQYF
TRBJ1-6	TRBV25-1	-	-	TGTGCCAGCCGAGGGGCCGGGGGCATCTATAATTCACCCCTCCACTTT	CASRGAGGIYNSPLHF
TRBJ2-5	TRBV6-6	-	-	TGTGCCAGCAGTTTCGCCTCGTCAGAGACCCAGTACTTC	CASSFASSETQYF
TRBJ2-2	TRBV9	-	TRBD2	TGTGCCAGCAGCCTCCGGGACTATTCCGGGGAGCTGTTTTTT	CASSLRDYSGELFF
TRBJ2-3	TRBV2	-	-	TGTGCCAGCAGTGACCAGAGCACAGATACGCAGTATTTT	CASSDQSTDTQYF
TRBJ1-1	TRBV5-4	-	-	TGTGCCAGCAGCTTGTGGGGCGCGAACACTGAAGCTTTCTTT	CASSLWGANTEAFF
TRBJ2-5	TRBV11-2	once	-	TGTGCCAGCAGCTTAGATTTTGAACCTCCTTGGGAGACCCAGTACTTC	CASSLDFEPPWETQYF
TRBJ2-5	TRBV29-1	-	-	TGCAGCGTCCAGTCGGGGGAGGAGACCCAGTACTTC	CSVQSGEETQYF
TRBJ2-2	TRBV9	-	-	TGTGCCAGCAATCCCCGACGGGGGAGCGGGGAGCTGTTTTTT	CASNPRRGSGELFF
TRBJ1-1	TRBV7-2	-	TRBD1	TGTGCCAGCAGCAGGGCCGGACAGGGTCGGGCAGAAGCTTTCTTT	CASSRAGQGRAEAFF
TRBJ2-3	TRBV19	once	-	TGTGCCAGTAGTGCCAGCACAGATACGCAGTATTTT	CASSASTDTQYF
TRBJ1-3	TRBV9	-	-	TGTGCCAGCAGCGTAGGATCCCCCCAAAGGGGCTCTGGAAACACCATATATTTT	CASSVGSPQRGSGNTIYF
TRBJ2-1	TRBV6-5	few	-	TGTGCCAGCAGTTCTGCTAGCGAATACAATGAGCAGTTCTTC	CASSSASEYNEQFF
TRBJ2-4	TRBV15	-	-	TGTGCCACCAGCCCTGGGGGGGGCGCCAAAAACATTCAGTACTTC	CATSPGGGAKNIQYF
TRBJ2-3	TRBV7-2	-	TRBD2	TGTGCCAGCAGACCTATAGCGGGGGCCACAGATACGCAGTATTTT	CASRPIAGATDTQYF
TRBJ1-2	TRBV13	-	TRBD1	TGTGCCAGCAGCTTAGGCCTGGACAGGGGGCACTATGGCTACACCTTC	CASSLGLDRGHYGYTF
TRBJ1-2	TRBV4-1	-	-	TGCGCCAGCAGCCAAGATCGGGACCGTCTAAGGTATGGCTACACCTTC	CASSQDRDRLRYGYTF
TRBJ1-2	TRBV19	-	-	TGTGCCAGTAGTAATGTCCCGGGTTTCTATGGCTACACCTTC	CASSNVPGFYGYTF
TRBJ2-3	TRBV29-1	-	-	TGCAGCGTTGAAGATTTTGGGCAGAGACCCACAGATACGCAGTATTTT	CSVEDFGQRPTDTQYF
TRBJ2-1	TRBV18	-	TRBD2	TGTGCCAGCTCACCGCCCGGGACTAGCGGTCTCCCGGAGCAGTTCTTC	CASSPPGTSGLPEQFF
TRBJ2-2	TRBV5-1	-	TRBD2	TGCGCCAGCAGCCTATGGACTAGCGCGAACACCGGGGAGCTGTTTTTT	CASSLWTSANTGELFF
TRBJ1-1	TRBV6-1	-	TRBD1	TGTGCCAGCAGTGCTGCCGGGACAGAGGGTGAAGCTTTCTTT	CASSAAGTEGEAFF
TRBJ2-7	TRBV2	-	-	TGTGCCAGCAGCCCTGCAGGCCGAAGGGGGTCCGGGGGCTCCTACGAGCAGTACTTC	CASSPAGRRGSGGSYEQYF
TRBJ2-5	TRBV14	-	-	TGTGCCAGCAGCCGGAGGAAGAGACGGGACCAAGAGACCCAGTACTTC	CASSRRKRRDQETQYF
TRBJ2-1	TRBV7-3	-	TRBD2	TGTGCCAGCAGCCGGAGGGGTGGCGGGAGTACCAATGAGCAGTTCTTC	CASSRRGGGSTNEQFF
TRBJ1-1	TRBV10-1	-	-	TGCGCCAGCAGCCAACCGGGGTGGGGTGAAGCTTTCTTT	CASSQPGWGEAFF
TRBJ2-7	TRBV5-4	-	-	TGTGCCAGCAGCTTGGTAGGGTCCTACGAGCAGTACTTC	CASSLVGSYEQYF
TRBJ2-3	TRBV7-3	-	-	TGTGCCAGCAGCCCCGACAGGTACACAGATACGCAGTATTTT	CASSPDRYTDTQYF